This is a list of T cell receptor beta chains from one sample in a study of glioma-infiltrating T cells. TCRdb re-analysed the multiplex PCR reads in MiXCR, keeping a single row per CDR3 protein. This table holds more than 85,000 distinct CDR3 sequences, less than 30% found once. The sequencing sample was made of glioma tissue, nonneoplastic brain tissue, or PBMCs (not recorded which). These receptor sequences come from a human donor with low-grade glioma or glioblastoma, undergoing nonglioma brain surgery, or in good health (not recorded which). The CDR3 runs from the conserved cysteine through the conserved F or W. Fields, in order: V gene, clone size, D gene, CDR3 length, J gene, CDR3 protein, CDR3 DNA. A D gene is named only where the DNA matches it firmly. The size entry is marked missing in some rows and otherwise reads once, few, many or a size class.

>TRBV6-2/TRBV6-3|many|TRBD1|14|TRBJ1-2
CASSLSGTATGYTF
TGTGCCAGCAGCCTCTCCGGGACAGCGACTGGCTACACCTTC
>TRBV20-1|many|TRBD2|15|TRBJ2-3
CSARQPGLAGYTQYF
TGCAGTGCTAGACAACCGGGACTAGCGGGATATACGCAGTATTTT
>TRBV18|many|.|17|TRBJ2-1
CASSPLTPTGSYNEQFF
TGTGCCAGCTCACCACTGACACCGACCGGCTCCTACAATGAGCAGTTCTTC
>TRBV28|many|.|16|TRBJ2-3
CASSLPRGLSTDTQYF
TGTGCCAGCAGTTTACCCAGGGGCCTATCCACAGATACGCAGTATTTT
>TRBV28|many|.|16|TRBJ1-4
CASTAGGAQGNEKLFF
TGTGCCAGCACCGCGGGGGGGGCGCAGGGTAATGAAAAACTGTTTTTT
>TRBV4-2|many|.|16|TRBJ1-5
CASSQDTRNSNQPQHF
TGTGCCAGCAGCCAGGACACGCGGAATAGCAATCAGCCCCAGCATTTT
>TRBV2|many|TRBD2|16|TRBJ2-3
CASTSQLAGHTDTQYF
TGTGCCAGCACCTCACAACTAGCGGGGCACACAGATACGCAGTATTTT
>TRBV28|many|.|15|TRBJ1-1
CASTTAGGSNTEAFF
TGTGCCAGCACCACGGCTGGGGGGTCGAACACTGAAGCTTTCTTT
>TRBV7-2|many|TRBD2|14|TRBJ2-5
CASSLGGNQETQYF
TGTGCCAGCAGCCTGGGGGGGAACCAAGAGACCCAGTACTTC
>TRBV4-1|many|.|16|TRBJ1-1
CASSQEFAGARTEAFF
TGCGCCAGCAGCCAAGAATTCGCGGGGGCGAGAACTGAAGCTTTCTTT
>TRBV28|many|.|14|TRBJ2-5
CASSLRGAQETQYF
TGTGCCAGCAGTTTGAGGGGTGCCCAAGAGACCCAGTACTTC
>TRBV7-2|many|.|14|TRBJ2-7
CASSPTAGNYEQYF
TGTGCCAGCAGCCCCACCGCCGGCAACTACGAGCAGTACTTC
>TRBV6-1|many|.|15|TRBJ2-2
CASSWGKTNTGELFF
TGTGCCAGCAGTTGGGGGAAGACGAACACCGGGGAGCTGTTTTTT
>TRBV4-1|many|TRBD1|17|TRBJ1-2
CASSQDYRTGGNYGYTF
TGCGCCAGCAGCCAAGATTATCGGACAGGCGGGAACTATGGCTACACCTTC
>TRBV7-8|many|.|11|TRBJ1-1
CASSLVTEAFF
TGTGCCAGCAGCTTAGTCACTGAAGCTTTCTTT
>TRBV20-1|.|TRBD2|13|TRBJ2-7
CSAAAGGPKEQYF
TGCAGCGCTGCGGCGGGGGGGCCAAAGGAGCAGTACTTC
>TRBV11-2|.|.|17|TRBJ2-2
CASSLDQGGQDTGELFF
TGTGCCAGCAGCTTAGATCAGGGGGGTCAGGACACCGGGGAGCTGTTTTTT
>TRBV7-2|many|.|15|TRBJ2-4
CASSLGPVAKNIQYF
TGTGCCAGCAGCTTAGGGCCAGTGGCCAAAAACATTCAGTACTTC
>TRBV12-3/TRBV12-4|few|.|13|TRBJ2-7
CASSFPPTYEQYF
TGTGCCAGCAGTTTCCCCCCGACCTACGAGCAGTACTTC
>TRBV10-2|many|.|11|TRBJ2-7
CASGRGHEQYF
TGCGCCAGCGGGAGGGGGCATGAGCAGTACTTC
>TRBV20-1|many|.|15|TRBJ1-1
CSASSDRPFYTEAFF
TGCAGTGCTAGTTCCGACAGGCCCTTCTACACTGAAGCTTTCTTT
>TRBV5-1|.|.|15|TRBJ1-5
CASSREWGSNQPQHF
TGCGCCAGCAGCCGGGAATGGGGGAGCAATCAGCCCCAGCATTTT
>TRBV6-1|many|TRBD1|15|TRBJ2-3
CASRSPGQGKDTQYF
TGTGCCAGCAGATCACCGGGACAGGGGAAAGATACGCAGTATTTT
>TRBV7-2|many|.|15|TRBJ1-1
CASSLDFSSDTEAFF
TGTGCCAGCAGCCTAGATTTCTCTTCGGACACTGAAGCTTTCTTT
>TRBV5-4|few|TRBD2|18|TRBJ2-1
CASSLPRPGLALSNEQFF
TGTGCCAGCAGCCTCCCCCGTCCGGGACTAGCTTTATCTAATGAGCAGTTCTTC
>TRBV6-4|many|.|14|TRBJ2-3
CASSDFGSTDTQYF
TGTGCCAGCAGTGACTTTGGGAGCACAGATACGCAGTATTTT
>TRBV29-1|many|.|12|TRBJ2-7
CSVDPGRNEQYF
TGCAGCGTTGACCCGGGGAGGAACGAGCAGTACTTC
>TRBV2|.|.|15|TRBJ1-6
CSISDRGAWYSPLHF
TGTTCCATCAGTGATCGGGGGGCCTGGTATTCCCCCCTCCACTTT
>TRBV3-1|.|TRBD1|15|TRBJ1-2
CARGHPRGRDYGYTF
TGTGCCAGAGGCCATCCCAGGGGGCGCGACTATGGCTACACCTTC
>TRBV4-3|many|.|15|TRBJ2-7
CASSQGRGGDYEQYF
TGCGCCAGCAGCCAAGGGAGGGGGGGGGACTACGAGCAGTACTTC
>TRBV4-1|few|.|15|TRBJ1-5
CASSQLGGASQPQHF
TGCGCCAGCAGCCAACTGGGGGGCGCGAGTCAGCCCCAGCATTTT